The T cell receptor beta chain under discussion was sequenced for a study of shared clonotypes between healthy human individuals (TCRdb year 2020). General notes on the study: The cohort included three men and a couple of women between 18 and 49 years of age. For each donor, CD4 naive and CD4 memory were each run on three plates, CD8 naive on two plates, and CD8 memory on one plate. Blood TCR repertoires of about five healthy adults were deeply sequenced to estimate repertoire size and the extent of clonotype sharing between individuals. Different laboratories and diverse techniques were used to prepare libraries and sequence TCR repertoires, to increase sequencing depth and limit assay-specific biases. Per donor, leukapheresis produced somewhere between about 0.94 and 10 billion PBMCs. Broad study findings and their caveats: Incomplete sequencing was indicated by rarefaction of sorted-subset datasets, despite the large sequencing depth. Sampling was limited to blood, and TCR repertoires in tissue likely differ from TCR repertoires in blood. Naive subsets generally had larger estimated clonotype richness than memory subsets. Across several donors, approximately 4.6% of naive CD4, 3% to 4% of naive CD8, 2.3% of memory CD4, and approximately 0.4% of memory CD8 clonotypes were shared. Because the study included a small number of donors, the genetic and exposure-history diversity represented was limited. Based on pairwise subsampling, the degree of clonotype sharing among donors was expected to be affected by sequencing depth. Compared with non-shared clonotypes, the clonotypes found in all four sorted-subset donors had higher generation probabilities.

As to this clone: This receptor's antigen is unknown. Qualities for individual bases were not recorded, and no much larger clone is one base off.

Using the deep immunoSEQ assay, multiplex PCR amplified TCR CDR3 regions from genomic DNA. For each cell subset, the extracted genomic DNA was distributed evenly across all wells of several immunoSEQ 96-well plates, and each plate served as one replicate. For sorted subsets, each replicate PCR was loaded with 200 ng genomic DNA, equivalent to 30,000 or so T cell genomes. Purified libraries were quantified with a Qubit 3.0 fluorometer, sized on a Bioanalyzer 2100, and re-quantified with the KAPA Library Quantification kit. Each immunoSEQ 96-well plate was sequenced on its own single-read 150-cycle Illumina NextSeq 550 flow cell. Under the source paper's analysis protocol: Because the immunoSEQ output held only junctional sequences and lacked quality scores, the filtering could not match the filtering applied to full-length reads. Sequences were annotated with PyIR, a Python wrapper for IgBLAST v1.9, and V/J genes and CDR3 were assigned using IMGT germline references. Reads were filtered out if the reads had weak V/J assignments (E-value above 1e-6), no CDR3, stop codons, out-of-frame junctions, or ambiguous translated residues. V3J clonotypes were defined as sequences sharing the same inferred V gene, J gene, and CDR3 amino acid sequence. To compute the percentage overlap between repertoires, the number of shared unique clonotypes was divided by the size of the smaller repertoire. Repertoire richness was assessed with RTK rarefaction, the Chao1 estimator, and Recon v2.1 estimates of unobserved clonotypes. Generation probabilities for all TCRbeta clonotypes obtained by the gDNA method from several donors were computed using OLGA. Held by TCRdb, this immuneACCESS table contains in-frame sequences only and omits some clones. Under half of the omission traces to an unresolved V gene where checked; the cause of the rest is unknown. For V, J and clone size, that table is used; D and trimming come from the DNA. For this sample the table gives approximately 2.3 million clones, of which about 92% were detected only once. Together, the top ten hold about 0.39% of the sample.

The donors were healthy, HIV-negative adults with no recently reported acute infections or vaccinations. Only Caucasian adults living in Nashville, Tennessee, USA were represented among the donors. CD4+ T cells were enriched through magnetic negative selection, after which naive cells were positively selected on CD45RA and the remaining negative fraction served as the memory subset. Blood was obtained by leukapheresis, after which PBMCs were separated by Ficoll-Histopaque density gradient centrifugation and cryopreserved in liquid nitrogen vapor phase. Analytical flow cytometry was used to check the purity and quantity of each magnetically sorted T cell population. Each sorted fraction had its genomic DNA isolated and then quantified by UV absorbance on a Nanodrop 2000c. Relative to germline, V is missing 3 bases and J is missing 5 bases, with 18 bases of the junction outside any gene match. Including the terminal cysteine and phenylalanine, the CDR3 comprises 19 residues. CDR3 DNA is the only sequence kept; it has 57 bases, read in frame from the first base. CDR1 and CDR2, looked up from the germline V gene (reference sequence), are MNHEY and SMNVEV.

Sequenced material: naive CD4+ T cells from PBMCs. Sample cell subset or site, as interpreted from the label and publication: CD45RA+ positively selected. The clonotype was recovered from a young man in good health. Some clones in this sample may be carry-over from other donors' samples. This receptor chain uses TRBV27 and TRBJ2-5; the junction holds 10 bases that match TRBD1. The CDR3 corresponds to CASSFKGGGQGKRWETQYF. The DNA sequence is given as TGTGCCAGCAGTTTTAAAGGCGGGGGACAGGGGAAGAGGTGGGAGACCCAGTACTTC.